These T cell receptor beta chains were read from a single sample in a study of cytomegalovirus exposure and HLA in healthy donors. Clones were sequenced by immunoSEQ multiplex PCR, and TCRdb holds only the in-frame ones, with some missing. The table includes 140,000 or so clones, approximately 68% detected once. Sample: PBMCs. These receptors were collected from a man in his forties or fifties in good health and CMV-seronegative. The CDR3 runs from the conserved cysteine through the conserved F or W. A D gene is named only where the DNA matches it firmly. Clone size is not always given. Where it is, it says once, few, many or a class for expanded clones.

d_call j_call v_call clone_size cdr3_nt cdr3_aa
TRBD1 TRBJ1-2 TRBV5-1 NA TGCGCCAGCAGCATCGCAGGGGGCTATGGCTACACCTTC CASSIAGGYGYTF
NA TRBJ1-2 TRBV12-2 few TGTGCAAGTCGCCCGGGGACAGGGGTATCAGATGGCTACACCTTC CASRPGTGVSDGYTF
TRBD1 TRBJ1-5 TRBV18 once TGTGCCAGCTCGGTTACAGGGGGCGATCAGCCCCAGCATTTT CASSVTGGDQPQHF
TRBD2 TRBJ2-5 TRBV4-1 once TGCGCCAGCAGCCAAGATTTCGGCGGGAGGCCCCTACCCCAAGAGACCCAGTACTTC CASSQDFGGRPLPQETQYF
NA TRBJ2-7 TRBV5-1 few TGCGCCAGCAGCAAGTCGGAGCTAGCCTACGAGCAGTACTTC CASSKSELAYEQYF
NA TRBJ2-2 TRBV6-5 NA TGTGCCAGCAGTTACGCTCTTCGGGACGGGGAGCTGTTTTTT CASSYALRDGELFF
NA TRBJ1-6 TRBV7-3 NA TGTGCCTCTTCAATCGGCGGGACCGGGAATTCACCCCTCCACTTT CASSIGGTGNSPLHF
NA TRBJ2-3 TRBV5-6 NA TGTGCCAGCAGTCCTGCTTTCGGGGGCACAGATACGCAGTATTTT CASSPAFGGTDTQYF
TRBD2 TRBJ2-1 TRBV7-9 NA TGTGCCAGCAGCCCCCGTTTGACTAGCGTGGTTTACAATGAGCAGTTCTTC CASSPRLTSVVYNEQFF
NA TRBJ1-2 TRBV5-4 NA TGTGCCAGCAGTTCGGGGGACTATGGCTACACCTTC CASSSGDYGYTF
NA TRBJ1-6 TRBV30 NA TGTGCCTGGAGTGTAACAGGCGGCTCCTATAATTCACCCCTCCACTTT CAWSVTGGSYNSPLHF
TRBD1 TRBJ2-1 TRBV4-3 few TGCGCCAGCAGCCAAGCAGGGACAGGGTCCTACAATGAGCAGTTCTTC CASSQAGTGSYNEQFF
TRBD1 TRBJ2-1 TRBV5-6 NA TGTGCCAGCAGCTTGGCCTCAGGGGGAGAGTTCTTC CASSLASGGEFF
NA TRBJ2-3 TRBV9 NA TGTGCCAGCAGCCTTAGGGTGTGGGGCGGGCAGTATTTT CASSLRVWGGQYF
NA TRBJ1-2 TRBV19 NA TGTGCCAGTAACCCGGGAGCCACCTATGGCTACACCTTC CASNPGATYGYTF
NA TRBJ2-3 TRBV5-1 few TGCGCCAGCAGCCCAGACCGAGAACGGGGATCCACAGATACGCAGTATTTT CASSPDRERGSTDTQYF
TRBD1 TRBJ2-7 TRBV29-1 NA TGCAGCGTGACAGGGGTCAACAGTAGGGGCTACGAGCAGTACTTC CSVTGVNSRGYEQYF
NA TRBJ1-3 TRBV5-1 NA TGCGCCAGCAGCCCCGGGTCGGGGGGAAACACCATATATTTT CASSPGSGGNTIYF
TRBD2 TRBJ2-2 TRBV5-3 NA TGTGCCAGACCTCCCAGGTTAGCGGGAGATTGCACCGGGGAGCTGTTTTTT CARPPRLAGDCTGELFF
TRBD2 TRBJ2-7 TRBV5-4 NA TGTGCCAGCAGCCCTAGCGGGAGGGCACACGAGCAGTACTTC CASSPSGRAHEQYF
NA TRBJ2-5 TRBV6-5 NA TGTGCCAGCAGTTACGTTGGTAGCGGCGGCCGGGCGGCCCAGTACTTC CASSYVGSGGRAAQYF
NA TRBJ2-1 TRBV5-1 NA TGCGCCAGCAGCTTTATAGCTTCGAGCTCCTACAATGAGCAGTTCTTC CASSFIASSSYNEQFF